This TCR beta chain derives from a study of blood T cell repertoires in COVID-19 (dated by TCRdb to about 2020). In the study overall: Samples from collaborators originated in the United States, Italy and Spain and spanned both the acute and convalescent phases of COVID-19. The prospective study material was composed of cDNA or gDNA derived from T cells, B-cell-depleted T cells, or PBMCs. Deeply sampled blood TCRbeta repertoires from subjects exposed to, actively infected with, or recovered from COVID-19 were included in the dataset. The repertoires were released in a freely available public database intended as a resource for research on the immune response to SARS-CoV-2. The samples were drawn from two sources: the first 160 participants of the ongoing ImmuneRACE study, and about 1,300 subjects contributed by 6 global collaborators. The sample metadata nearly always contained a de-identified subject ID, COVID-19 status, age in years and sex. Where available, HLA class I and class II types were obtained from metadata supplied by the sample provider rather than from assay-based typing. Broad study findings and their caveats: Clinical and demographic metadata were provided uncurated, with the amount varying by source and participant.

Collaborating institutions collected whole blood in K2EDTA tubes following their own protocols. Collaborator samples were shipped for TCRbeta analysis as frozen whole blood, isolated PBMCs, or DNA extracted from either sample type. The immunoSEQ Assay, a bias-controlled multiplex PCR, was used to amplify TCRbeta CDR3 regions from genomic DNA. From the authors' description of their analysis: Within the assay, amplification of reference gene primers was used to estimate how many nucleated cells each sample contained. To quantify the absolute abundance of each unique TCRbeta CDR3 rearrangement, sequence reads were collapsed and filtered. For each sample, productive Simpson clonality was calculated by taking the square root of Simpson's diversity index across productive rearrangements. The table was pulled from immuneACCESS by TCRdb, which kept in-frame rearrangements only. Such tables lose some clones; where checked, under half of the loss comes from unresolved V genes, and the rest has no known cause. The V and J calls and clone size come from that table; D and trimming were worked out from the DNA. The sample data list approximately 90,000 clones, and around nine tenths of these were observed just once. Together, the top ten hold 1.7% of the sample.

CDR1 and CDR2 are read off the germline V gene as SGHTA and FQGNSA. The cysteine opens and the phenylalanine closes a CDR3 of 16 amino acids. The entry retains the CDR3 DNA only, 48 bases that are in frame from base 1. The trim is 1 base for V and 0 bases for J, with a gap of 11 bases between the germline ends. In the case of this clone: The antigen it binds to is not known. Per-base quality was not reported, and no clone a single base away is much larger than it.

The rearranged chain carries TRBV7-2 and TRBJ2-3; the D gene is not confidently resolved. Sequencing input: peripheral blood. This clonotype originated in a man in his 60s with acute or convalescent COVID-19. The DNA sequence follows: TGTGCCAGCAGCTTAGTTGGCTTCGCTAGCACAGATACGCAGTATTTT. This codes for CASSLVGFASTDTQYF.